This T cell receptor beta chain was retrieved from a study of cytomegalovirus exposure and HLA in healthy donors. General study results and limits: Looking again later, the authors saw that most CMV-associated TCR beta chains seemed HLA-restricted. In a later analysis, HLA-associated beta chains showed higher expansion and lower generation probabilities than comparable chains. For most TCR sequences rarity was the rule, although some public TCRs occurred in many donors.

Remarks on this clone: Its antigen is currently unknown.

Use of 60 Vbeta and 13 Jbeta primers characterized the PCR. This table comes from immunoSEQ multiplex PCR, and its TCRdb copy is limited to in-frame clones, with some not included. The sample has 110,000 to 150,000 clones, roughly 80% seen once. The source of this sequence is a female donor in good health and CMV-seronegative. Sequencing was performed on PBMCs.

The CDR3 is CASSLSPRGSNQPQHF. The CDR3 region has the DNA TGTGCCAGCAGTTTATCCCCCAGGGGCTCTAATCAGCCCCAGCATTTT. The rearrangement links TRBV27 to TRBJ1-5; D perhaps matches TRBD1 (6 bases). Germline V CDR1 and CDR2: MNHEY, SMNVEV (reference sequence). This CDR3 has 16 amino acids. Trimming shortened V by 0 bases and J by 4 bases, and 13 bases separated the two germline ends.